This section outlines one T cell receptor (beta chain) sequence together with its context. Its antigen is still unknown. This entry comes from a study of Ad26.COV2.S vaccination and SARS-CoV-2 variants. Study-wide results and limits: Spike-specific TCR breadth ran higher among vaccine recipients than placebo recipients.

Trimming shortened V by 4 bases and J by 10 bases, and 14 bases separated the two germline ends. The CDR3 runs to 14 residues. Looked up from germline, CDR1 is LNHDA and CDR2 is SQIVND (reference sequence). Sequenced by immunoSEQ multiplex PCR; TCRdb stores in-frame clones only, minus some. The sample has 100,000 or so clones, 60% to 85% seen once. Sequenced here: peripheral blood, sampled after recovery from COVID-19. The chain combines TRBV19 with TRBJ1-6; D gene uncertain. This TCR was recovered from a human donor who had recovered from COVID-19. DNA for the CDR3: TGTGCCAGTAGTACGACGGTTAGCGGCTCACCCCTCCACTTT. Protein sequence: CASSTTVSGSPLHF.